Listed here are 9 T cell receptor beta chains from one sample, sequenced in a study of graft-versus-host responses after intestinal transplantation. TCRdb's table, derived via immunoSEQ multiplex PCR, lists solely in-frame clones and lacks some. The data contain roughly 110,000 clones, approximately 92% of them singletons. Antigens for these TCRs are unknown. The sequences come from unstimulated CD4+ T cells sorted from spleen or lymph node cells, collected before transplant. These receptors came from a human donor who was the organ donor for an intestinal transplant.

V and J are TRBV4-3 and TRBJ2-1; TRBD2 might be the D (8 bases). CDR1 and CDR2 from the germline V gene are LGHNA and YSLEER. This CDR3 is built from 16 residues. The V and J ends lost 1 base and 8 bases respectively, with 18 bases between them. This CDR3 reads CASSQVLTGGGDEQFF. In DNA, the CDR3 is TGCGCCAGCAGCCAAGTCCTAACGGGAGGGGGCGATGAGCAGTTCTTC.

This clone was detected a few times. The chain couples TRBV2 to TRBJ2-1; 7 nucleotides match TRBD1. V lost 4 bases and J lost 13; bases outside the gene matches: 4. This CDR3 has 11 residues. Germline loops: CDR1 SNHLY, CDR2 FYNNEI. CDR3 amino acids: CASSGEGGQFF. DNA for the CDR3: TGTGCCAGCAGTGGGGAAGGGGGCCAGTTCTTC.

The chain is built from TRBV7-9 and TRBJ1-2, with D perhaps matching TRBD1 (6 bases). Trimming took off 4 bases at V and 6 bases at J, with 18 bases between the two ends. The CDR3 extends over 15 amino acids. The germline V gene encodes CDR1 SEHNR and CDR2 FQNEAQ (reference sequence). CDR3 coding DNA: TGTGCCAGCAGCTCACTAATAGGGGGACCCGATGGCTACACCTTC. Protein: CASSSLIGGPDGYTF.

The rearrangement uses TRBV9 and TRBJ2-1; D is uncertain. The V and J ends lost 0 bases and 7 bases respectively, with 8 bases between them. The CDR3 runs 13 residues. The germline V gene encodes CDR1 SGDLS and CDR2 YYNGEE. CDR3 region: CASSVGSINEQFF. DNA of the CDR3: TGTGCCAGCAGCGTAGGGTCGATTAATGAGCAGTTCTTC.

As for this clone: Different DNA sequences within this sample yield the same CDR3. This CDR3 reads CASSPLNTGELFF. The CDR3 DNA is TGTGCCAGCTCACCATTGAACACCGGGGAGCTGTTTTTT. The genes are TRBV18 and TRBJ2-2; D remains ambiguous. V shed 2 bases and J shed 1 base, with 2 bases lying between them. Germline CDR1 KGHSH, CDR2 LQKENI. The CDR3 is made up of 13 amino acids. Complete variable domain (other parts from reference TRBV18 and TRBJ2-2): NAGVMQNPRHLVRRRGQEARLRCSPMKGHSHVYWYRQLPEEGLKFMVYLQKENIIDESGMPKERFSAEFPKEGPSILRIQQVVRGDSAAYFCASSPLNTGELFFGEGSRLTVL.

The chain employs TRBV6-1 and TRBJ1-1; D unresolved. The germline V and J ends were trimmed by 7 bases and 1 base, with 10 bases remaining between them. Per germline, CDR1 MNHNS and CDR2 SASEGT. The CDR3 is 13 residues long. This CDR3 reads CASTKGQNTEAFF. DNA of the CDR3: TGTGCCAGCACCAAGGGCCAGAACACTGAAGCTTTCTTT.

V gene TRBV7-9 combines with J gene TRBJ2-7; 11 positions agree with TRBD1. V was clipped by 4 bases and J by 5 bases; unmatched bases: 7. Germline assignment: CDR1 SEHNR and CDR2 FQNEAQ (reference sequence). This CDR3 is 15 amino acids long. The CDR3 spells CASSSGTGGMNEQYF. The CDR3 nucleotides are TGTGCCAGCAGCTCCGGGACAGGGGGTATGAACGAGCAGTACTTC.

This clone was observed a few times. This CDR3 reads CASSLGQENIQYF. The CDR3 DNA sequence: TGTGCCAGCAGCTTAGGGCAGGAAAACATTCAGTACTTC. The chain has TRBV11-2 and TRBJ2-4; no definite D call. Trimming removed 1 base from V and 5 bases from J, with 6 bases in between. Germline V gene sequence: CDR1 SGHAT, CDR2 FQNNGV. This CDR3 has 13 amino acids.

The gene calls are TRBV27 and TRBJ2-7; D is perhaps TRBD2 (6 bases). This CDR3 contains 14 residues. Deletions cut 4 bases from V and 1 base from J, with 11 bases between. Germline V gene sequence: CDR1 MNHEY, CDR2 SMNVEV (reference sequence). CDR3 bases: TGTGCCAGCAGTTCCGCGACTAGTTCCTACGAGCAGTACTTC. Translating gives CASSSATSSYEQYF.